These 30 T cell receptor beta chains were sequenced from one sample in a study of cytotoxic CD8 clonotypes in ibrutinib-treated CLL. Sequencing was performed with immunoSEQ multiplex PCR; in TCRdb, only in-frame clones are kept and a portion is missing. The table shows 150,000 or so clones, with 70% to 80% occurring only once. The specimen was PBMCs, collected after 12 months of ibrutinib treatment. The receptors here all came from a human donor with chronic lymphocytic leukemia.

This clone came up a few times. The chain carries TRBV27 and TRBJ2-7; TRBD2 agrees at 7 bases. Germline trimming cut 6 bases from V and 1 base from J; bases unmatched to any gene: 3. Germline V gene data show CDR1 as MNHEY and CDR2 as SMNVEV (reference sequence). The CDR3 has 13 amino acids. Here the CDR3 DNA reads TGTGCCAGCAGCCCCGGGGGGTCCTACGAGCAGTACTTC. Translation gives CASSPGGSYEQYF.

The gene calls are TRBV10-3 and TRBJ1-2, with a tentative D call TRBD1 (5 bases). Trimming took 3 bases from V and 5 from J, leaving 13 bases between them. Germline lookup yields CDR1 ENHRY and CDR2 SYGVKD. CDR3 length equals 14 residues. For the CDR3, the DNA is TGTGCCATCAGTGATCGCCAGGGAATATATGGCTACACCTTC. It specifies CAISDRQGIYGYTF.

The CDR3: CASRSSTQVGELFF. CDR3 nucleotides: TGTGCCAGCAGATCTTCGACCCAGGTCGGGGAGCTGTTTTTT. This chain connects TRBV9 to TRBJ2-2; D is unclear. Trimming pared 5 bases from V and 7 bases from J, leaving 15 bases between. Germline lookup yields CDR1 SGDLS and CDR2 YYNGEE. The length of the CDR3 is 14 residues.

The chain couples TRBV14 to TRBJ2-3; 10 bases agree with TRBD2. Germline V lookup: CDR1 SGHDN, CDR2 FVKESK. The CDR3 contains 16 residues. With 0 bases clipped from V and 6 bases from J, the junction kept 6 bases outside the gene matches. The CDR3 protein is CASSQESGGALDTQYF. In DNA form, the CDR3 reads TGTGCCAGCAGCCAAGAAAGCGGGGGGGCCCTGGATACGCAGTATTTT. The whole variable domain, filled in from reference TRBV14 and TRBJ2-3, reads EAGVTQFPSHSVIEKGQTVTLRCDPISGHDNLYWYRRVMGKEIKFLLHFVKESKQDESGMPNNRFLAERTGGTYSTLKVQPAELEDSGVYFCASSQESGGALDTQYFGPGTRLTVL.

The gene calls are TRBV6-5 and TRBJ1-5; a possible D gene is TRBD1 (5 bases). This CDR3 contains 15 residues. Germline V gene data show CDR1 as MNHEY and CDR2 as SVGAGI. V gave up 4 bases and J gave up 4 bases, with 14 bases separating them. The CDR3 spells CASSSIVGGNQPQHF. In nucleotides, the CDR3 is TGTGCCAGCAGTTCCATTGTCGGGGGGAATCAGCCCCAGCATTTT.

V usage is TRBV28 and J usage is TRBJ1-5, with 10 bases fitting TRBD1. V dropped 1 base and J dropped 1; count of bases not matched to a gene: 13. The CDR3 has 20 residues. CDR1 and CDR2 (germline): MDHEN, SYDVKM. The CDR3 nucleotides are TGTGCCAGCAGTTTATTCTCCGGGACAGGGGTAGAACTGAGCAATCAGCCCCAGCATTTT. Amino acid sequence: CASSLFSGTGVELSNQPQHF.

The chain's CDR3 is CASSFYVGYEQYF. The CDR3 DNA is TGTGCCAGTAGTTTTTACGTGGGGTACGAGCAGTACTTC. V and J are TRBV19 and TRBJ2-7; no clear D gene. CDR1 is LNHDA and CDR2 is SQIVND in the germline V gene (reference sequence). Deletions cut 5 bases from V and 4 bases from J, with 12 bases between. The CDR3 totals 13 residues.

The rearrangement links TRBV7-9 to TRBJ1-5; no reliable D call. Trimming took off 2 bases at V and 4 bases at J, with 9 bases between the two ends. CDR1 and CDR2 (germline): SEHNR, FQNEAQ (reference sequence). The CDR3 extends over 14 amino acids. CDR3 DNA sequence: TGTGCCAGCAGCTTATTTTGGGAGAATCAGCCCCAGCATTTT. Translating gives CASSLFWENQPQHF.

The chain carries TRBV11-3 and TRBJ2-7; the match to TRBD2 covers 7 bases. CDR3 length equals 14 residues. Germline assignment: CDR1 SGHNT and CDR2 YENEEA. Trimming removed 4 bases from V and 1 base from J; junction bases left unmatched: 4. Here the CDR3 reads CASSSGLNSYEQYF. In DNA, the CDR3 is TGTGCCAGCAGCTCGGGACTAAATTCCTACGAGCAGTACTTC.

The chain couples TRBV7-8 to TRBJ2-3, with D possibly TRBD1 on 5 matching bases. The CDR3 runs 14 residues. V lost 5 bases and J 2 bases, leaving 11 bases between the germline ends. CDR1 and CDR2 from the germline V gene are SGHVS and FQNEAQ. The CDR3 sequence is CASSLDSNTDTQYF. For the CDR3, the DNA is TGTGCCAGCAGCCTCGACAGCAACACAGATACGCAGTATTTT. Full variable domain (missing parts from reference TRBV7-8 and TRBJ2-3): GAGVSQSPRYKVAKRGQDVALRCDPISGHVSLFWYQQALGQGPEFLTYFQNEAQLDKSGLPSDRFFAERPEGSVSTLKIQRTQQEDSAVYLCASSLDSNTDTQYFGPGTRLTVL.

This clone was seen a single time. V usage is TRBV18 and J usage is TRBJ2-7; 7 nucleotides agree with TRBD2. Trimming cost V 0 bases and J 3 bases; bases outside gene matches: 5. Germline CDR1 is KGHSH and CDR2 is LQKENI. The CDR3 length is 15 residues. The CDR3 reads CASSPPSGERYEQYF. CDR3 DNA sequence: TGTGCCAGCTCACCACCGAGCGGGGAGCGCTACGAGCAGTACTTC.

For the CDR3, the DNA is TGTGCCAGCAGCTTTGCCGGGCACCCCTACGAGCAGTACTTC. Translated, it gives CASSFAGHPYEQYF. The chain combines TRBV7-8 with TRBJ2-7; D ambiguous. Between the trimmed V and J ends, which lost 3 bases and 2 bases, there was a span of 11 bases. Germline loops: CDR1 SGHVS, CDR2 FQNEAQ. This CDR3 region has 14 residues.

The rearrangement links TRBV29-1 to TRBJ2-3; no clear D gene. This CDR3 has 13 amino acids. Germline values: CDR1 SQVTM, CDR2 ANQGSEA. The chain's CDR3 is CTYLPPDTDTQYF. The CDR3, as DNA: TGCACCTACCTACCGCCGGACACAGATACGCAGTATTTT.

The chain carries TRBV27 and TRBJ2-5; 9 bases align to TRBD2. The germline V gene encodes CDR1 MNHEY and CDR2 SMNVEV (reference sequence). V shed 6 bases, J shed 5 bases, and the junction held 4 bases outside the gene matches. This CDR3 contains 13 residues. The CDR3 nucleotides are TGTGCCAGCAGCCTCGGACTAGCGGAGACCCAGTACTTC. Its protein is CASSLGLAETQYF.

The CDR3 here is CSARSDGEQYF. CDR3 bases: TGCAGTGCTAGGTCCGACGGCGAGCAGTACTTC. V is TRBV20-1 and J is TRBJ2-7; D gene uncertain. In germline, CDR1 is DFQATT, CDR2 SNEGSKA (reference sequence). Between the trimmed V and J ends, which lost 3 bases and 6 bases, there was a span of 9 bases. The CDR3 spans 11 residues.

The gene calls are TRBV28 and TRBJ2-4, with 7 bases lining up with TRBD1. The CDR3 is made up of 14 amino acids. J gave up 1 base and V 5 bases, and 2 bases lay outside the gene matches. Per germline, CDR1 MDHEN and CDR2 SYDVKM. The CDR3 nucleotides are TGTGCCAGCAGTCCACAGGGGGCCAAAAACATTCAGTACTTC. Translation: CASSPQGAKNIQYF.

This clone was seen more than once but under ten times. The CDR3 is CSVHRGGYEQYF. The CDR3 coding sequence is TGCAGCGTTCACAGGGGAGGATACGAGCAGTACTTC. The V and J genes are TRBV29-1 and TRBJ2-7; possibly TRBD1 for D (7 bases). Trimming left V 5 bases short and J 4 bases short, with 12 bases between. The CDR3 length is 12 residues. Per the germline V gene, CDR1 is SQVTM and CDR2 is ANQGSEA.

The rearrangement joins TRBV29-1 to TRBJ2-1; 7 positions match TRBD2. Germline CDR1 SQVTM, CDR2 ANQGSEA. Trimming at V came to 8 bases and at J to 6 bases, leaving 7 bases not matched to a gene. The CDR3 length is 12 residues. CDR3: CSTGRGPNEQFF. The CDR3 nucleotides are TGCAGCACGGGGAGGGGTCCCAATGAGCAGTTCTTC.

The genes are TRBV4-3 and TRBJ1-2; D is perhaps TRBD1 (5 bases). The CDR3 is 11 amino acids. V was clipped by 3 bases and J by 9 bases, with 8 bases between them. Germline CDR1 reads LGHNA; CDR2 reads YSLEER. CDR3: CASSQGRSYTF. In DNA form, the CDR3 reads TGCGCCAGCAGCCAGGGGCGGAGCTACACCTTC.

The rearrangement joins TRBV9 to TRBJ2-1, with D perhaps TRBD1 (5 bases). This CDR3 has 15 amino acids. CDR1 and CDR2 from the germline V gene are SGDLS and YYNGEE. The V gene lost 0 bases and the J gene lost 10 bases, with 17 bases spanning the gap. CDR3 sequence (DNA): TGTGCCAGCAGCGTAGAGGGGCAGGTTCAGTCGGAGCAGTTCTTC. Its protein product is CASSVEGQVQSEQFF. Drawing the rest from reference TRBV9 and TRBJ2-1, the complete variable domain is DSGVTQTPKHLITATGQRVTLRCSPRSGDLSVYWYQQSLDQGLQFLIQYYNGEERAKGNILERFSAQQFPDLHSELNLSSLELGDSALYFCASSVEGQVQSEQFFGPGTRLTVL.

This clone was counted a single time. This chain uses TRBV6-1 with TRBJ2-7; TRBD1 aligns across 9 bases. From germline, CDR1 is MNHNS and CDR2 SASEGT. This CDR3 region has 16 residues. The V gene end was trimmed by 3 bases and the J gene end by 0 bases; junction bases not matched to a gene: 6. CDR3 DNA: TGTGCCAGCAGTGATCTTGGGACAGGGCCCTCCTACGAGCAGTACTTC. It yields the protein CASSDLGTGPSYEQYF.

This chain joins TRBV4-1 and TRBJ2-5; TRBD2 aligns across 12 bases. Unmatched junction bases numbered 13, after V lost 0 bases and J lost 5 bases. Germline V lookup: CDR1 MGHRA, CDR2 YSYEKL. There are 19 residues in the CDR3. CDR3 coding DNA: TGCGCCAGCAGCCAAGATCTTTGGGTTCTAGCGGGGGGGAAGGAGACCCAGTACTTC. Protein product: CASSQDLWVLAGGKETQYF.

The chain employs TRBV6-6 and TRBJ2-7, with D unclear. There are 12 residues in the CDR3. The germline V gene has CDR1 MNHNY and CDR2 SVGAGI (reference sequence). V was shortened by 4 bases and J by 0 bases, with 4 bases between the two germline ends. The CDR3 loop is CASSSFSYEQYF. The CDR3 DNA sequence: TGTGCCAGCAGTTCCTTCTCCTACGAGCAGTACTTC.

The chain couples TRBV7-9 to TRBJ2-5; D is undetermined. V lost 5 bases, J lost 2 bases, and 15 bases lay in between. CDR1 and CDR2 from the germline V gene are SEHNR and FQNEAQ (reference sequence). The CDR3 covers 15 residues. CDR3 loop: CASSDRSTAQETQYF. CDR3 nucleotide sequence: TGTGCCAGCAGCGACCGTTCAACAGCTCAAGAGACCCAGTACTTC.

This chain connects TRBV4-1 to TRBJ2-5, with 9 bases identical to TRBD2. The CDR3 runs 15 residues. The junction had 10 bases not matched to a gene; V was cut back by 7 bases and J by 4 bases. In germline, CDR1 is MGHRA, CDR2 YSYEKL. CDR3 amino acids: CASNDAVAGVETQYF. The DNA of the CDR3 is TGCGCCAGCAACGATGCAGTAGCGGGGGTAGAGACCCAGTACTTC.

J is TRBJ2-7 and V is TRBV7-9, with a possible D match to TRBD2 (6 bases). The germline V gene encodes CDR1 SEHNR and CDR2 FQNEAQ (reference sequence). The CDR3 runs to 16 residues. Trimming removed 5 bases at V and 4 bases at J, with 21 bases between. The CDR3 is CASSLIGGGPKYEQYF. The CDR3 region has the DNA TGTGCCAGCAGCCTAATTGGGGGAGGCCCCAAATACGAGCAGTACTTC.

As for this clone: The sample has other DNA sequences that encode this CDR3 too. This sequence joins TRBV2 and TRBJ1-4; 9 nucleotides match TRBD1. With 4 bases clipped from V and 8 bases from J, the junction kept 5 bases outside the gene matches. This CDR3 spans 14 amino acids. Germline loops: CDR1 SNHLY, CDR2 FYNNEI. The CDR3 coding sequence is TGTGCCAGCAGTGCAGACAGGGGGGGGGAAAAACTGTTTTTT. Translated, it gives CASSADRGGEKLFF.

The chain uses TRBV5-8 and TRBJ2-4, with a possible D match to TRBD1 (6 bases). The germline V and J ends were trimmed by 4 bases and 8 bases, with 16 bases remaining between them. This CDR3 comprises 14 residues. The germline V gene has CDR1 SGHTS and CDR2 YDEGEE. The CDR3 region is CASSLGDIGYIQYF. CDR3 DNA: TGTGCCAGCAGCCTGGGGGACATTGGGTACATTCAGTACTTC.

This clone was detected a few times. The chain uses TRBV7-9 and TRBJ2-7; unclear D gene. Germline V gene sequence: CDR1 SEHNR, CDR2 FQNEAQ (reference sequence). V shed 5 bases and J shed 3 bases, with 5 bases lying between them. The CDR3 has 11 amino acids. The CDR3 loop reads CASSPLYEQYF. The CDR3 DNA reads as TGTGCCAGCAGCCCCCTCTACGAGCAGTACTTC.

This clone was recorded a few times. This chain joins TRBV11-2 and TRBJ2-3; D gene unclear. Between the trimmed V and J ends, which lost 3 bases and 6 bases, there was a span of 13 bases. This CDR3 is built from 14 residues. In germline, CDR1 is SGHAT, CDR2 FQNNGV. The DNA of the CDR3 is TGTGCCAGCAGCTTGAACACCAAGTGGGATACGCAGTATTTT. Amino acids: CASSLNTKWDTQYF.